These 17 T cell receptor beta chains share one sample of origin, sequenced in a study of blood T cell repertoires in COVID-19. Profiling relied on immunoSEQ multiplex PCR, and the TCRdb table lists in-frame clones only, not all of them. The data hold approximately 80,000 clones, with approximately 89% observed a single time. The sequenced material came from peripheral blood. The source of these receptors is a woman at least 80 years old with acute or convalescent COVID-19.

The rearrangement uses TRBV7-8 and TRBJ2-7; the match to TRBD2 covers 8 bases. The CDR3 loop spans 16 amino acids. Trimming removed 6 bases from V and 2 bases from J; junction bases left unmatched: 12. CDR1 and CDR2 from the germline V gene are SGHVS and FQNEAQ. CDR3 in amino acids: CASSSLRGRGAYEQYF. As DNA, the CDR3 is TGTGCCAGCAGTTCCCTGCGCGGGCGGGGGGCCTACGAGCAGTACTTC.

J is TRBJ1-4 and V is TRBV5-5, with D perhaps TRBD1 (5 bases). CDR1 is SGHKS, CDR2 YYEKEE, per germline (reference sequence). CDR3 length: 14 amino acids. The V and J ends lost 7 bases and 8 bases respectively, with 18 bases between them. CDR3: CASSVGGDYEKLFF. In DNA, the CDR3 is TGTGCCAGCTCCGTCGGAGGGGACTACGAAAAACTGTTTTTT.

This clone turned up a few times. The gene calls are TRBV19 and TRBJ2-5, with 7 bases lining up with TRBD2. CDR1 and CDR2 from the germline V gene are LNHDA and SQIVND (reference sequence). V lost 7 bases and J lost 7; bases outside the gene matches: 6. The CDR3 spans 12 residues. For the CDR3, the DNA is TGTGCCAGTACCCCCCCGGGGGGGACCCAGTACTTC. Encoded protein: CASTPPGGTQYF.

The DNA for the CDR3 is TGTGCCAGCTCACCACCGGACAGACACCAAGAGACCCAGTACTTC. Residues: CASSPPDRHQETQYF. The chain uses TRBV18 and TRBJ2-5; D may be TRBD1 (6 bases). Germline assignment: CDR1 KGHSH and CDR2 LQKENI. This CDR3 region has 15 residues. Trimming stripped 0 bases from V and 0 bases from J, with 8 bases between.

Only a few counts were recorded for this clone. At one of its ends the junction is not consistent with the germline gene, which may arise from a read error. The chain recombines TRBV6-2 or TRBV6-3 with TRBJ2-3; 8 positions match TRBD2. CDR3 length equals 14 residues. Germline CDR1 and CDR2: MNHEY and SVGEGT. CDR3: CASSYSKGTRSTSF. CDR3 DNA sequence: TGTGCCAGCAGTTACTCGAAAGGGACTAGATCCACCTCTTTT.

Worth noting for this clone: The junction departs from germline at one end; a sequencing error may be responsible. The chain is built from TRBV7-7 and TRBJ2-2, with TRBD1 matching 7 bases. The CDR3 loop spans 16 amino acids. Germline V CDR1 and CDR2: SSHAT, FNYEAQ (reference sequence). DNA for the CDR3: TGTGCTAGCAGCCGCCGACAGGGATCGGGCACCGGGGAGCTGTTTTTT. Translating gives CASSRRQGSGTGELFF.

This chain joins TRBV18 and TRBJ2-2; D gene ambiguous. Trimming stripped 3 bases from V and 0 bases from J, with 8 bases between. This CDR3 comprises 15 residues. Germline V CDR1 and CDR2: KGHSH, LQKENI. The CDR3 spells CASSPQTANTGELFF. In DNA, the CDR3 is TGTGCCAGCTCACCCCAAACTGCGAACACCGGGGAGCTGTTTTTT. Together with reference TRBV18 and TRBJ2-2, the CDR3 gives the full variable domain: NAGVMQNPRHLVRRRGQEARLRCSPMKGHSHVYWYRQLPEEGLKFMVYLQKENIIDESGMPKERFSAEFPKEGPSILRIQQVVRGDSAAYFCASSPQTANTGELFFGEGSRLTVL.

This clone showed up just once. The CDR3 here is CASSRLAGGVNEQFF. The CDR3 bases are TGTGCCAGCAGCCGATTAGCGGGAGGAGTGAATGAGCAGTTCTTC. This chain connects TRBV7-9 to TRBJ2-1; 10 bases agree with TRBD2. Germline lookup yields CDR1 SEHNR and CDR2 FQNEAQ (reference sequence). V dropped 5 bases and J dropped 7; count of bases not matched to a gene: 8. There are 15 residues in the CDR3.

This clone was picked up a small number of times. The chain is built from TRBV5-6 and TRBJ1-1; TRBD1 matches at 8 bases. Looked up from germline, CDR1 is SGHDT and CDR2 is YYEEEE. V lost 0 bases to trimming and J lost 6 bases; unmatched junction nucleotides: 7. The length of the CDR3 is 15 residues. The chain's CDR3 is CASSLAYRGWPEAFF. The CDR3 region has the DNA TGTGCCAGCAGCTTGGCCTACAGGGGGTGGCCTGAAGCTTTCTTT.

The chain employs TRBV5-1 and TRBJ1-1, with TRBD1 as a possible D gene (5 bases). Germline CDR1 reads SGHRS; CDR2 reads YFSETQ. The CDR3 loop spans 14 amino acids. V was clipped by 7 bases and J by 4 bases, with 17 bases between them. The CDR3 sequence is CASREGGVSTEAFF. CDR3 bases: TGCGCCAGCCGCGAAGGAGGGGTGAGCACTGAAGCTTTCTTT. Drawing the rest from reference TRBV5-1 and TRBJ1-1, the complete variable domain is KAGVTQTPRYLIKTRGQQVTLSCSPISGHRSVSWYQQTPGQGLQFLFEYFSETQRNKGNFPGRFSGRQFSNSRSEMNVSTLELGDSALYLCASREGGVSTEAFFGQGTRLTVV.

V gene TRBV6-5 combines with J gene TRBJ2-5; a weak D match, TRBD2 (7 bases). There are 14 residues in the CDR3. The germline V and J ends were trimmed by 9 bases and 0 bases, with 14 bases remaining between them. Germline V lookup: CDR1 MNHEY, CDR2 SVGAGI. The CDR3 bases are TGTGCCAGTAGAGAGGGGGGGTACCAAGAGACCCAGTACTTC. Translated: CASREGGYQETQYF.

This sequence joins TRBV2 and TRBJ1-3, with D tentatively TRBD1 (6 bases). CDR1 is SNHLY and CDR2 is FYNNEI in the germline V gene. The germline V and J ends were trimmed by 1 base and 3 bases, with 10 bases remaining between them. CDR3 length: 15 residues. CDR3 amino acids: CASSEGQALGNTIYF. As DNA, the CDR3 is TGTGCCAGCAGTGAAGGACAGGCCCTTGGAAACACCATATATTTT.

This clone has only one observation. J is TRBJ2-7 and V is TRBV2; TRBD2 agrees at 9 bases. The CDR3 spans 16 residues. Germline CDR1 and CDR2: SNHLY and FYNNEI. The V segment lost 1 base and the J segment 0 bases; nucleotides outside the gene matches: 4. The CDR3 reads CASSEESGRNSYEQYF. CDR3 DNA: TGTGCCAGCAGTGAAGAGAGCGGGAGGAACTCCTACGAGCAGTACTTC.

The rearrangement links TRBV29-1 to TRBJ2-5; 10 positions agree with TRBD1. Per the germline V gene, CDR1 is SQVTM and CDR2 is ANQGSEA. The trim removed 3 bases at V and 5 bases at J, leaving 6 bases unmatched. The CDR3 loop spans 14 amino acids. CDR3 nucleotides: TGCAGCGTTGAGGTTGGACAGGGGGGGGAGACCCAGTACTTC. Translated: CSVEVGQGGETQYF.

CDR3 sequence: CASSQEQGAIGNTIYF. CDR3 bases: TGTGCCAGCAGCCAAGAGCAGGGGGCGATCGGAAACACCATATATTTT. This sequence joins TRBV3-1 (or the pseudogene TRBV3-2) and TRBJ1-3, with TRBD1 matching over 8 bases. The CDR3 has 16 amino acids. CDR1 is LGHDT, CDR2 YNNKEL, per germline (reference sequence). V lost 0 bases and J lost 4; bases outside the gene matches: 5.

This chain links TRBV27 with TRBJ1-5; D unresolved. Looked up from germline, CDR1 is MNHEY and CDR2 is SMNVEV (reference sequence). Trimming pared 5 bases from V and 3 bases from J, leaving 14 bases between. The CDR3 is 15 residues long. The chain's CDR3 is CASSLGRETNQPQHF. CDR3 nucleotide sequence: TGTGCCAGCAGTCTAGGGAGGGAAACCAATCAGCCCCAGCATTTT.

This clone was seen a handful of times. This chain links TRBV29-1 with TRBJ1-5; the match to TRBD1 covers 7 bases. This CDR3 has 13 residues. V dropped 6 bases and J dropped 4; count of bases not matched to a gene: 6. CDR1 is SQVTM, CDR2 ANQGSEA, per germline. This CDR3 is CSVRDSINQPQHF. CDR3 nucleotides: TGCAGCGTCCGGGACAGTATTAATCAGCCCCAGCATTTT.